This T cell receptor beta chain was observed in a study of blood T cell repertoires in COVID-19. Study at large: Both acute and convalescent COVID-19 samples were obtained from the United States, Italy and Spain. T cells, B-cell-depleted T cells, or PBMCs provided the cDNA or gDNA that served as material.

Membership in each cohort depended on participant-reported clinical history. All recovered Cohort 3 donors got two negative PCRs, got clearance, or saw symptom resolution. Germline values: CDR1 SGHKS, CDR2 YYEKEE (reference sequence). The CDR3 runs 13 residues. V was trimmed by 0 bases and J by 7 bases, leaving 10 bases between them. Assay used: immunoSEQ multiplex PCR; TCRdb lists only in-frame clones, some missing. The table includes a few hundred thousand clones, around 83% detected once. This clone has just a few counts. Sequencing used PBMCs or T cells enriched from blood (not recorded which). This TCR was recovered from a woman aged 50 to 60 who had recovered from COVID-19. V and J are TRBV5-5 and TRBJ1-1; D gene ambiguous. The CDR3 here is CASSLGQMIEAFF. In DNA, the CDR3 is TGTGCCAGCAGCTTGGGACAAATGATTGAAGCTTTCTTT.